A selection of T cell receptor beta chains follows, all from one sample in a study of shared clonotypes between healthy human individuals. The data were produced by immunoSEQ multiplex PCR, yet TCRdb's version contains in-frame clones alone and is incomplete. The table lists some 2,100,000 clones, nearly 97% of them singletons. Sequenced: naive CD4+ T cells sorted from blood. Source of these receptors: a man between 18 and 29 years old in good health. Both conserved end residues are part of each CDR3. D genes are given only for firm matches. Expanded clones are given a class, and other clones once, few, many or no size at all.

CDR3 DNA: TGCAGCTTAGACAGGGGGGCTGGCTACACCTTC
CDR3 protein: CSLDRGAGYTF
clone size: few
J gene: TRBJ1-2
V gene: TRBV29-1
D gene: TRBD1

CDR3 DNA: TGTGCCAGCAGTTTAGAACTCAATCAGCCCCAGCATTTT
CDR3 protein: CASSLELNQPQHF
clone size: -
J gene: TRBJ1-5
V gene: TRBV28
D gene: -

CDR3 DNA: TGTGCCAGCAGCCGCAGCGGGGGCTCCCCGAACTATGGCTACACCTTC
CDR3 protein: CASSRSGGSPNYGYTF
clone size: -
J gene: TRBJ1-2
V gene: TRBV7-9
D gene: -

CDR3 DNA: TGCGCCAGCAGTGAGAGGACAGGGGTGGGAAACACCATATATTTT
CDR3 protein: CASSERTGVGNTIYF
clone size: few
J gene: TRBJ1-3
V gene: TRBV10-2
D gene: TRBD1

CDR3 DNA: TGCGCCAGCTCCCGGACAGGGCAATACGAGCAGTACTTC
CDR3 protein: CASSRTGQYEQYF
clone size: once
J gene: TRBJ2-7
V gene: TRBV5-1
D gene: TRBD1

CDR3 DNA: TGTGCCAGCAGTTTAAGAGGGACGGTAGGGCCCCAGCATTTT
CDR3 protein: CASSLRGTVGPQHF
clone size: -
J gene: TRBJ1-5
V gene: TRBV27
D gene: -

CDR3 DNA: TGTGCCATCAGTGAGGGCAGCTATGGCTACACCTTC
CDR3 protein: CAISEGSYGYTF
clone size: -
J gene: TRBJ1-2
V gene: TRBV10-3
D gene: -

CDR3 DNA: TGTGCTAGTGGGACTCGCACCTTTCCGGGACAGGGGTATGGCTACACCTTC
CDR3 protein: CASGTRTFPGQGYGYTF
clone size: once
J gene: TRBJ1-2
V gene: TRBV12-5
D gene: TRBD1

CDR3 DNA: TGTGCCACCAGCAGACTTGGACAGGGCGAACAGCCCCAGCATTTT
CDR3 protein: CATSRLGQGEQPQHF
clone size: -
J gene: TRBJ1-5
V gene: TRBV15
D gene: TRBD1

CDR3 DNA: TGCGCCAGCAGCTCGGGGACTAGCGGCGCACACAACCAAGAGACCCAGTACTTC
CDR3 protein: CASSSGTSGAHNQETQYF
clone size: once
J gene: TRBJ2-5
V gene: TRBV5-1
D gene: TRBD2